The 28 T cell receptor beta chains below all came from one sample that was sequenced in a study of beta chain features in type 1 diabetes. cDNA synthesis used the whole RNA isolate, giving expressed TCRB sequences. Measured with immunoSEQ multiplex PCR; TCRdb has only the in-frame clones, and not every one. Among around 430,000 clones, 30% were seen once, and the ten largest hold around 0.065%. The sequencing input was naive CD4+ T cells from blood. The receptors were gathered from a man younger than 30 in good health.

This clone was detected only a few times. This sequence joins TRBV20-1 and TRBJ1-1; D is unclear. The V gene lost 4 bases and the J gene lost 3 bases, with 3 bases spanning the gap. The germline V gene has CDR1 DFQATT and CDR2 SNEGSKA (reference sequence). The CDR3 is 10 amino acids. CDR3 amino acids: CSATYTEAFF. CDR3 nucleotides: TGCAGTGCTACTTACACTGAAGCTTTCTTT.

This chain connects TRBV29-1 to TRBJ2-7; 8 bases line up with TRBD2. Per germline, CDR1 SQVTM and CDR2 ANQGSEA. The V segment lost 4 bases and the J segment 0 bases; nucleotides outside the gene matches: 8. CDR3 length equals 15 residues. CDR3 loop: CSVAVAGGNSYEQYF. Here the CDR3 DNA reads TGCAGCGTTGCAGTGGCGGGAGGAAACTCCTACGAGCAGTACTTC.

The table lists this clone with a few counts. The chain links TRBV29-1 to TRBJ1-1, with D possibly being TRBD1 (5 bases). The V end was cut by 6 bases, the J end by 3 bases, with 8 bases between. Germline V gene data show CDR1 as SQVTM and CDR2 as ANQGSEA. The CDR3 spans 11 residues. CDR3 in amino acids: CSVGVDTEAFF. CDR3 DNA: TGCAGCGTAGGGGTGGACACTGAAGCTTTCTTT.

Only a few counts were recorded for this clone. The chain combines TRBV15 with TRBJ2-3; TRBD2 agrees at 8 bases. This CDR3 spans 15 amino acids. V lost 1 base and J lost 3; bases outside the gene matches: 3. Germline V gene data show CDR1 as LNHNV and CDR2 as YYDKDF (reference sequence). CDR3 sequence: CATSRGSGKTDTQYF. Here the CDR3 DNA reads TGTGCCACCAGCAGAGGTAGCGGGAAAACAGATACGCAGTATTTT.

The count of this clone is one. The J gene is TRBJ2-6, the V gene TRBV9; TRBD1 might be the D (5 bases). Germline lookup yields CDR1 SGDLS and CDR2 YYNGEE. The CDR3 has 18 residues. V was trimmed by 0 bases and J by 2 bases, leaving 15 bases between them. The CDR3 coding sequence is TGTGCCAGCAGCGTAGCAGGCAGGGAAATGGCTGGGGCCAACGTCCTGACTTTC. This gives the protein CASSVAGREMAGANVLTF. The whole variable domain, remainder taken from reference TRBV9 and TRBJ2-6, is DSGVTQTPKHLITATGQRVTLRCSPRSGDLSVYWYQQSLDQGLQFLIQYYNGEERAKGNILERFSAQQFPDLHSELNLSSLELGDSALYFCASSVAGREMAGANVLTFGAGSRLTVL.

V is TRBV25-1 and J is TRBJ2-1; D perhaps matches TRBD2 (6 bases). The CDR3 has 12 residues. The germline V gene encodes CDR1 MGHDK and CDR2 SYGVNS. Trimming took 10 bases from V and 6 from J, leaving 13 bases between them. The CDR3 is CATLGGTNEQFF. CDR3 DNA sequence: TGTGCCACCCTTGGCGGGACCAATGAGCAGTTCTTC.

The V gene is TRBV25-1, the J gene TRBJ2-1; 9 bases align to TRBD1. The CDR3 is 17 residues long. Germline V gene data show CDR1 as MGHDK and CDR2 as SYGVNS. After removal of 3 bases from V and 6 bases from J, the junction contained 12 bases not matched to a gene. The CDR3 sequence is CASSDSVRDRARNEQFF. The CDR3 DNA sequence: TGTGCCAGCAGTGACTCAGTGCGGGACAGGGCGCGCAATGAGCAGTTCTTC.

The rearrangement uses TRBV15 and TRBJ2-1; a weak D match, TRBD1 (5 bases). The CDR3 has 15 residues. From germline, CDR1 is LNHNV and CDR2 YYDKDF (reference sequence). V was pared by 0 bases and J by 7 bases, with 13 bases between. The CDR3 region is CATSRDLPGINEQFF. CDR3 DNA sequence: TGTGCCACCAGCAGAGATCTCCCAGGGATAAATGAGCAGTTCTTC.

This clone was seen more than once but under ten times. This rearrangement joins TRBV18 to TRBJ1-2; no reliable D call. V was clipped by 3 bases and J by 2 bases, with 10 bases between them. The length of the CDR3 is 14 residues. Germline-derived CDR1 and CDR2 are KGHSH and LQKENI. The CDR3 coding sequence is TGTGCCAGCTCACCCGGCAGGCACAACTATGGCTACACCTTC. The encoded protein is CASSPGRHNYGYTF. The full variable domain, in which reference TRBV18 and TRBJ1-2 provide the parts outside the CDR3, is NAGVMQNPRHLVRRRGQEARLRCSPMKGHSHVYWYRQLPEEGLKFMVYLQKENIIDESGMPKERFSAEFPKEGPSILRIQQVVRGDSAAYFCASSPGRHNYGYTFGSGTRLTVV.

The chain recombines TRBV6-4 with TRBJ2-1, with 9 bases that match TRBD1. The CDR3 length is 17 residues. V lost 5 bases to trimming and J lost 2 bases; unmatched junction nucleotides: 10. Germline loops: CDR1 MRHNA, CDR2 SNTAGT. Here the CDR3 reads CASSLTTGTGPYNEQFF. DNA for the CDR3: TGTGCCAGCAGTCTAACCACCGGGACAGGGCCCTACAATGAGCAGTTCTTC.

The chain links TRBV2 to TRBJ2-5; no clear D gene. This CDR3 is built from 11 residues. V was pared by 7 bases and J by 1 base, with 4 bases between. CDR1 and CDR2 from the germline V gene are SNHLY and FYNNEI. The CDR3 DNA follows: TGTGCCAGCAACCCCCAAGAGACCCAGTACTTC. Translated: CASNPQETQYF.

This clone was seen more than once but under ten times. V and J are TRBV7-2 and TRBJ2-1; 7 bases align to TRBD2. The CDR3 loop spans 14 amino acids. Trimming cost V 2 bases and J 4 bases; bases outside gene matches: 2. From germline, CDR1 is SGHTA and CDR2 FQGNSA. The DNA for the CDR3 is TGTGCCAGCAGCTTACAGGGAGGGTACAATGAGCAGTTCTTC. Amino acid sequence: CASSLQGGYNEQFF. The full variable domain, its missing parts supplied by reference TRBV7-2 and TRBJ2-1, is GAGVSQSPSNKVTEKGKDVELRCDPISGHTALYWYRQSLGQGLEFLIYFQGNSAPDKSGLPSDRFSAERTGGSVSTLTIQRTQQEDSAVYLCASSLQGGYNEQFFGPGTRLTVL.

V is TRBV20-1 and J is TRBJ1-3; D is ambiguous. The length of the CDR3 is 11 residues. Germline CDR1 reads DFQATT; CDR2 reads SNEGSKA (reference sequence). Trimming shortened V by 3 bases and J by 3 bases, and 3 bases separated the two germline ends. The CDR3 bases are TGCAGTGCTAGGCATGGAAACACCATATATTTT. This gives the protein CSARHGNTIYF.

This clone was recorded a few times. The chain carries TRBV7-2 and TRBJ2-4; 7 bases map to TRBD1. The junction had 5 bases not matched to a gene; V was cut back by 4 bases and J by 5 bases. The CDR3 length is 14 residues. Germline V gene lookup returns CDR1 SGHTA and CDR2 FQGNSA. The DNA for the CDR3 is TGTGCCAGCAGCTCTCCGACAGGGCAAAACATTCAGTACTTC. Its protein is CASSSPTGQNIQYF.

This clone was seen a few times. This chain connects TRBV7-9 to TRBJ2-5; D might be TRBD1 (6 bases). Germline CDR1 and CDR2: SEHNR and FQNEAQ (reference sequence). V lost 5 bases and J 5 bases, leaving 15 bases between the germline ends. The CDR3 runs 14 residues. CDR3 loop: CASSPSQGFETQYF. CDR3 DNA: TGTGCCAGCAGCCCCTCCCAGGGGTTTGAGACCCAGTACTTC. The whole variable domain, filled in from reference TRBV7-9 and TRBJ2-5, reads DTGVSQNPRHKITKRGQNVTFRCDPISEHNRLYWYRQTLGQGPEFLTYFQNEAQLEKSRLLSDRFSAERPKGSFSTLEIQRTEQGDSAMYLCASSPSQGFETQYFGPGTRLLVL.

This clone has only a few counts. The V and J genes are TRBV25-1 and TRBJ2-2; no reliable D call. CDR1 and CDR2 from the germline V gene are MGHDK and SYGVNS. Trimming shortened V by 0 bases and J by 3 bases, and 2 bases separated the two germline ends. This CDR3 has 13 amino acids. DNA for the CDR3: TGTGCCAGCAGTGAATACGACACCGGGGAGCTGTTTTTT. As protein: CASSEYDTGELFF.

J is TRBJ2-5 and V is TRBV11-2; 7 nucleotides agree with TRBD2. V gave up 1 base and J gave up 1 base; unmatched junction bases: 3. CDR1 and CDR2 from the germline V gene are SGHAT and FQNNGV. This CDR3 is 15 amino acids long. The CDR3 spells CASSLGRTSQETQYF. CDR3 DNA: TGTGCCAGCAGCTTAGGGCGGACTAGCCAAGAGACCCAGTACTTC.

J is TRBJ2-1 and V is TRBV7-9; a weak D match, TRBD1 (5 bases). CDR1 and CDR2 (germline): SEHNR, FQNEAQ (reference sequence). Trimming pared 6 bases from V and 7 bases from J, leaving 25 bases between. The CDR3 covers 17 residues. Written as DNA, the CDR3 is TGTGCCAGCAGATATCAACCGAAGGGGAATTCCGGGAATGAGCAGTTCTTC. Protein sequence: CASRYQPKGNSGNEQFF. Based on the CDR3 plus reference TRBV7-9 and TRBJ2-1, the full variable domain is DTGVSQNPRHKITKRGQNVTFRCDPISEHNRLYWYRQTLGQGPEFLTYFQNEAQLEKSRLLSDRFSAERPKGSFSTLEIQRTEQGDSAMYLCASRYQPKGNSGNEQFFGPGTRLTVL.

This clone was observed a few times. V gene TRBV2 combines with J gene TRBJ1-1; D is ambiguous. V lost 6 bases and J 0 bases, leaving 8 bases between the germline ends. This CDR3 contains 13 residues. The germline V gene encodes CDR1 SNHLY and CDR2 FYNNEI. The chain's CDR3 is CASSQGVNTEAFF. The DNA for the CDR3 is TGTGCCAGCAGCCAAGGCGTGAACACTGAAGCTTTCTTT.

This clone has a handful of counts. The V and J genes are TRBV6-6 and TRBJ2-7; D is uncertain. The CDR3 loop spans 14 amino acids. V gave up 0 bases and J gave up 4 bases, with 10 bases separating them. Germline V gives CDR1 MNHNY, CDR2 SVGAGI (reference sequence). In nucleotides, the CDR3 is TGTGCCAGCAGTTACTCCTCGGCTAGGTACGAGCAGTACTTC. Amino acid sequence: CASSYSSARYEQYF.

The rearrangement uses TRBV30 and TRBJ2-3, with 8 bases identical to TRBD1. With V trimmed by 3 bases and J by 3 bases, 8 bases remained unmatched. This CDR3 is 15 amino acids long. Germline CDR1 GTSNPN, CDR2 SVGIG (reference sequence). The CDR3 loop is CAWRTDRVGTDTQYF. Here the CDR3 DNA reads TGTGCCTGGAGGACGGACAGGGTAGGGACAGATACGCAGTATTTT.

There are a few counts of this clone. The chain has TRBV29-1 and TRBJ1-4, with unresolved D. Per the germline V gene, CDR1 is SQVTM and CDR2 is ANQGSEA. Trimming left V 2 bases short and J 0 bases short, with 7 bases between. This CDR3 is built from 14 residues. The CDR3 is CSVERLATNEKLFF. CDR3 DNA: TGCAGCGTTGAACGGCTAGCAACTAATGAAAAACTGTTTTTT.

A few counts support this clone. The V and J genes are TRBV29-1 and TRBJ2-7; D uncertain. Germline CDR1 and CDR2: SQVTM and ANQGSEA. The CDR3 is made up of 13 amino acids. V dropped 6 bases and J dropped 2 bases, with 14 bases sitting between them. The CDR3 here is CSVKTRFTYEQYF. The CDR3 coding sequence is TGCAGCGTGAAGACCAGGTTCACCTACGAGCAGTACTTC.

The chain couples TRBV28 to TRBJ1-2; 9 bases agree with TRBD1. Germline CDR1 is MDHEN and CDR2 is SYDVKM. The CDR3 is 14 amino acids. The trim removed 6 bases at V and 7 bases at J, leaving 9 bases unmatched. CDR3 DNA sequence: TGTGCCAGCAGGTCCCACAGGGGGCCGGGTGGCTACACCTTC. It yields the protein CASRSHRGPGGYTF.

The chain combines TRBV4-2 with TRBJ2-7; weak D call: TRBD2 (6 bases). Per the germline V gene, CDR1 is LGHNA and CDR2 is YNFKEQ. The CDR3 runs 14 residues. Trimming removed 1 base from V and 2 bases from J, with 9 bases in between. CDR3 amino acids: CASSQALAPYEQYF. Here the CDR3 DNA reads TGTGCCAGCAGCCAAGCCCTAGCGCCCTACGAGCAGTACTTC.

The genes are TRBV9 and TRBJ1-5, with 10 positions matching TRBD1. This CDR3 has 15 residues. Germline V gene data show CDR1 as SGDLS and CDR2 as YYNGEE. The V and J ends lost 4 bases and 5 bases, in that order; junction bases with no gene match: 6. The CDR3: CASSPRGTGDQPQHF. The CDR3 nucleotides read TGTGCCAGCAGCCCTAGAGGGACAGGGGATCAGCCCCAGCATTTT.

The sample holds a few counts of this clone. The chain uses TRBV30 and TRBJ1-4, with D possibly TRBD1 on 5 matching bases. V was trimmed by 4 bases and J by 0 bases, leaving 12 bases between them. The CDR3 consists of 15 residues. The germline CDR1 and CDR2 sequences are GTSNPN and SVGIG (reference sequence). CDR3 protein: CAWTPQGATNEKLFF. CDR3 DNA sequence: TGTGCCTGGACCCCTCAGGGCGCAACTAATGAAAAACTGTTTTTT.

CDR3: CAWSVPAASGNTIYF. The CDR3 DNA follows: TGTGCCTGGAGTGTACCGGCGGCCTCTGGAAACACCATATATTTT. The genes are TRBV30 and TRBJ1-3; D ambiguous. The CDR3 is 15 amino acids. Germline CDR1 is GTSNPN and CDR2 is SVGIG (reference sequence). With 0 bases removed from V and 0 bases from J, the gap between germline ends came to 9 bases.